The 21 T cell receptor beta chains below were found in one sample sequenced in a study of blood T cell repertoires in COVID-19. TCRdb keeps only in-frame clones here, not all; method: immunoSEQ multiplex PCR. The sample records 220,000 or so clones, 75% to 90% being singletons. The specimen was peripheral blood. All receptors come from a woman of 80 years or more with COVID-19, enrolled during active disease.

This clone was detected once. The V gene is TRBV24-1, the J gene TRBJ2-1; 8 bases are shared with TRBD2. CDR1 is KGHDR, CDR2 SFDVKD, per germline. This CDR3 has 16 residues. The junction had 5 bases not matched to a gene; V was cut back by 0 bases and J by 5 bases. CDR3 in DNA: TGTGCCACCAGTGATTTGCAAGGGACTAGTCACAATGAGCAGTTCTTC. Translation: CATSDLQGTSHNEQFF.

There are a few counts of this clone. This chain links TRBV4-2 with TRBJ1-5; 9 bases map to TRBD1. V was clipped by 3 bases and J by 4 bases; unmatched bases: 4. The germline CDR1 and CDR2 sequences are LGHNA and YNFKEQ. The CDR3 extends over 15 amino acids. The DNA of the CDR3 is TGTGCCAGCAGCCAGACGGACAGGGGTAATCAGCCCCAGCATTTT. Encoded protein: CASSQTDRGNQPQHF.

V gene TRBV11-2 combines with J gene TRBJ1-4, with 7 bases that match TRBD1. The CDR3 is made up of 14 amino acids. The J segment lost 6 bases and the V segment lost 4 bases, leaving 5 bases of the junction unmatched. The germline CDR1 and CDR2 sequences are SGHAT and FQNNGV. The CDR3 DNA follows: TGTGCCAGCAGCTCGGGACAGCATGATGAAAAACTGTTTTTT. This sequence encodes CASSSGQHDEKLFF.

The chain carries TRBV21-1 and TRBJ1-5. TRBV21-1 is given as a pseudogene. The CDR3 is 16 residues long. CDR3 nucleotide sequence: TGTGCCAGCCCCCGTCCCAAGGTCTGCCGAAATCGGGCCCAGCATTTT. Protein product: CASPRPKVCRNRAQHF.

The gene calls are TRBV12-3 or TRBV12-4 and TRBJ2-7; D call uncertain. The V end was cut by 7 bases, the J end by 1 base, with 11 bases between. The CDR3 sequence is 13 residues long. The CDR3 sequence is CASTRPGSYEQYF. The CDR3 bases are TGTGCCAGCACCAGGCCAGGTTCCTACGAGCAGTACTTC.

For the CDR3, the DNA is TGTGCCATCCCCGGGGGGGGGCCACGGAACACTGAAGCTTTCTTT. It is translated as CAIPGGGPRNTEAFF. The chain employs TRBV7-9 and TRBJ1-1; D might be TRBD1 (6 bases). Trimming shortened V by 10 bases and J by 1 base, and 19 bases separated the two germline ends. CDR3 length: 15 amino acids. Germline V gene data show CDR1 as SEHNR and CDR2 as FQNEAQ (reference sequence).

The chain employs TRBV12-3 or TRBV12-4 and TRBJ2-7; possibly TRBD1 for D (6 bases). The CDR3 contains 13 residues. The V end was cut by 6 bases, the J end by 1 base, with 10 bases between. The DNA of the CDR3 is TGTGCCAGCAGGTGGGACACGTCCTACGAGCAGTACTTC. It encodes CASRWDTSYEQYF.

The chain combines TRBV5-1 with TRBJ2-7; 10 bases align to TRBD1. Germline assignment: CDR1 SGHRS and CDR2 YFSETQ. V dropped 4 bases and J dropped 2; count of bases not matched to a gene: 6. The CDR3 is made up of 15 amino acids. CDR3 amino acids: CASSPYGTGAYEQYF. The CDR3 DNA sequence: TGCGCCAGCAGCCCTTATGGGACAGGGGCCTACGAGCAGTACTTC.

The chain recombines TRBV30 with TRBJ1-2; D is perhaps TRBD1 (6 bases). CDR3 length: 11 residues. Trimming removed 5 bases from V and 8 bases from J, with 12 bases in between. Germline V gene lookup returns CDR1 GTSNPN and CDR2 SVGIG (reference sequence). The CDR3 region has the DNA TGTGCCTGGGCACAGGGAGGGGGCTACACCTTC. This gives the protein CAWAQGGGYTF.

The genes are TRBV29-1 and TRBJ1-2, with D unclear. Looked up from germline, CDR1 is SQVTM and CDR2 is ANQGSEA. This CDR3 is 13 amino acids long. The germline V and J ends were trimmed by 4 bases and 4 bases, with 13 bases remaining between them. The CDR3 DNA sequence: TGCAGCGTTGTAGATGGGCTTATCTATGGCTACACCTTC. The encoded protein is CSVVDGLIYGYTF.

The J gene is TRBJ2-1, the V gene TRBV5-1; D call uncertain. The V gene's germline CDR1 is SGHRS and CDR2 YFSETQ. Trimming removed 0 bases from V and 0 bases from J, with 7 bases in between. CDR3 length equals 15 residues. The CDR3 is CASSLVPGSYNEQFF. CDR3 DNA sequence: TGCGCCAGCAGCTTGGTCCCGGGCTCCTACAATGAGCAGTTCTTC.

This clone was seen more than once but under ten times. The J gene is TRBJ1-1, the V gene TRBV21-1. TRBV21-1 is reported as a pseudogene. This CDR3 is 17 amino acids long. DNA for the CDR3: TGTGCCAGCAGCAAAGGGATACTCCCCGGGGTGAACACTGAAGCTTTCTTT. This gives the protein CASSKGILPGVNTEAFF.

Only one count was recorded for this clone. V gene TRBV5-6 combines with J gene TRBJ1-1; D call uncertain. The V gene lost 1 base and the J gene lost 0 bases, with 4 bases spanning the gap. This CDR3 region has 13 residues. Germline V gene data show CDR1 as SGHDT and CDR2 as YYEEEE. CDR3 amino acids: CASSLTVNTEAFF. The CDR3 DNA follows: TGTGCCAGCAGCTTGACGGTGAACACTGAAGCTTTCTTT.

J is TRBJ1-3 and V is TRBV7-2; no definite D call. CDR1 is SGHTA and CDR2 is FQGNSA in the germline V gene. The CDR3 has 14 amino acids. Between the trimmed V and J ends, which lost 1 base and 6 bases, there was a span of 10 bases. The CDR3 protein is CASSLGALENTIYF. CDR3 bases: TGTGCCAGCAGCTTAGGGGCCTTGGAAAACACCATATATTTT.

A note on this clone: This sample includes further DNA sequences coding for the same CDR3. The chain recombines TRBV6-5 with TRBJ1-3; D perhaps matches TRBD1 (5 bases). V shed 0 bases and J shed 1 base, with 10 bases lying between them. Germline V CDR1 and CDR2: MNHEY, SVGAGI. This CDR3 has 16 residues. CDR3 loop: CASSYSLQGSGNTIYF. The CDR3 DNA sequence: TGTGCCAGCAGTTACTCGCTTCAGGGATCTGGAAACACCATATATTTT.

The J gene is TRBJ1-6, the V gene TRBV3-1 (or the pseudogene TRBV3-2); 7 positions agree with TRBD1. Germline assignment: CDR1 LGHDT and CDR2 YNNKEL (reference sequence). CDR3 length: 19 amino acids. V was pared by 1 base and J by 0 bases, with 9 bases of the junction left unmatched. In DNA form, the CDR3 reads TGTGCCAGCAGCCAAGGGTCATGGACAGGCAGCTCCTATAATTCACCCCTCCACTTT. This codes for CASSQGSWTGSSYNSPLHF.

This chain links TRBV5-1 with TRBJ1-4, with a tentative D call TRBD1 (6 bases). Trimming left V 2 bases short and J 5 bases short, with 10 bases between. CDR1 and CDR2 from the germline V gene are SGHRS and YFSETQ. The CDR3 extends over 14 amino acids. This CDR3 reads CASSLDQGNEKLFF. As DNA, the CDR3 is TGCGCCAGCAGCTTAGACCAGGGGAATGAAAAACTGTTTTTT.

This sequence joins TRBV9 and TRBJ2-3; D uncertain. V lost 4 bases to trimming and J lost 6 bases, with 9 bases between them. CDR1 and CDR2 (germline): SGDLS, YYNGEE. This CDR3 is built from 12 residues. The CDR3 sequence is CASSTIRDTQYF. The CDR3 region has the DNA TGTGCCAGCAGCACCATCAGGGATACGCAGTATTTT.

This clone was detected once. This rearrangement joins TRBV28 to TRBJ2-7; D possibly corresponds to TRBD2 (5 bases). Germline loops: CDR1 MDHEN, CDR2 SYDVKM. V shed 4 bases and J shed 0 bases, with 16 bases lying between them. CDR3 length: 16 amino acids. The CDR3 region is CASSSPAAGSSYEQYF. The DNA of the CDR3 is TGTGCCAGCAGTTCCCCCGCAGCTGGGAGCTCCTACGAGCAGTACTTC.

This chain uses TRBV30 with TRBJ1-2; D is undetermined. The V gene lost 2 bases and the J gene lost 8 bases, with 18 bases spanning the gap. From germline, CDR1 is GTSNPN and CDR2 SVGIG (reference sequence). The CDR3 length is 14 residues. This CDR3 reads CAWSTVSGIEGYTF. The CDR3 DNA follows: TGTGCCTGGAGTACAGTCTCGGGGATCGAGGGCTACACCTTC.

This clone was detected only once. V gene TRBV11-1 combines with J gene TRBJ1-3; D unclear. The germline V gene encodes CDR1 SGHAT and CDR2 FQDESV (reference sequence). The CDR3 sequence is 16 residues long. The V gene lost 5 bases and the J gene lost 4 bases, with 18 bases spanning the gap. CDR3 region: CASSPRRVAAGNTIYF. CDR3 nucleotide sequence: TGTGCCAGCAGCCCGAGGAGAGTGGCGGCCGGAAACACCATATATTTT.